Included here is one TCR beta chain sequence, with context. These data originate in a study of cytomegalovirus exposure and HLA in healthy donors. Study-wide context: The platform used for the roughly 110 validation repertoires matched that of the approximately 640 first-cohort repertoires, a later analysis reported.

Separation from the approximately 720-subject first cohort characterized the roughly 130-subject validation cohort, to which the donors belonged. Some clones are missing from TCRdb's copy, which holds only in-frame ones; the method was immunoSEQ multiplex PCR. The data show about 110,000 clones, approximately 85% seen once. The TCR comes from a young woman in good health and CMV-seronegative. Specimen: PBMCs.

The CDR3 loop reads CASSLAFGEETQYF. CDR3 nucleotides: TGTGCCAGCAGTCTGGCCTTCGGAGAAGAGACCCAGTACTTC. The chain has TRBV27 and TRBJ2-5; no clear D gene. Deletions cut 5 bases from V and 3 bases from J, with 13 bases between. The CDR3 spans 14 residues. The germline V gene encodes CDR1 MNHEY and CDR2 SMNVEV (reference sequence).